The next 30 T cell receptor beta chains were all read from a single sample in a study of CXCR3-negative and CXCR3-positive naive CD8 T cells. Study-wide results and limits: CXCR3-negative naive cells had less hydrophobic TRB CDR3s than did CXCR3-positive naive cells.

Antigen specificity for these receptors is unknown. Libraries were UMI-labeled 5' RACE TRB cDNA. TCRdb reprocessed the 5' RACE reads; each CDR3 protein has one entry and no DNA is given. This table holds some 150,000 distinct CDR3 sequences. Sequenced sample: naive CXCR3+ CD8+ T cells from blood. The subset: CD45RO-CCR7+CD27+CD95- naive CD8+ T cells expressing CXCR3 (TNR3+). These receptors all stem from a human donor in good health. Some clones in this sample may be carry-over from other donors' samples.

The chain joins TRBV6-6 to TRBJ2-5. This CDR3 is built from 11 residues. From germline, CDR1 is MNHNY and CDR2 SVGAGI (reference sequence). CDR3 sequence: CASSYGETQYF.

This sequence joins TRBV6-5 and TRBJ2-7. Per the germline V gene, CDR1 is MNHEY and CDR2 is SVGAGI. The CDR3 runs 13 residues. The CDR3: CASSYDTDYEQYF.

The V call is TRBV5-6, the J call TRBJ2-1; TCRdb indicates TRBD1, and absent DNA this call remains unverified. This CDR3 contains 15 residues. Germline CDR1 and CDR2: SGHDT and YYEEEE. This CDR3 is CASSKSRQGIHEQFF.

The chain's CDR3 is CASSVEGRSYEQYF. The gene calls are TRBV9 and TRBJ2-7. CDR1 is SGDLS, CDR2 YYNGEE, per germline. The CDR3 is 14 residues long.

This sequence joins TRBV3-1 and TRBJ2-3; TCRdb selects TRBD1, and the lack of DNA leaves this call unchecked. In germline, CDR1 is LGHDT, CDR2 YNNKEL (reference sequence). CDR3 length: 19 residues. The CDR3 region is CASSQEDTTRSGATDTQYF.

This chain uses TRBV21-1 with TRBJ1-2; TCRdb selects TRBD1, and the lack of DNA leaves this call unchecked. TRBV21-1 is a known pseudogene. The CDR3 is made up of 15 amino acids. CDR3 amino acids: CASSRPPDRGDGYTF.

V and J are TRBV3-1 and TRBJ2-7. This CDR3 has 16 residues. Germline lookup yields CDR1 LGHDT and CDR2 YNNKEL (reference sequence). CDR3: CASSQEGNGLSYEQYF.

The J gene is TRBJ2-5, the V gene TRBV7-9. The CDR3 sequence is 14 residues long. Germline values: CDR1 SEHNR, CDR2 FQNEAQ (reference sequence). The CDR3 here is CASSQAGPQETQYF.

The V gene is TRBV15, the J gene TRBJ2-3; TCRdb's assignment of TRBD1 cannot be checked, as there is no DNA. CDR3 size: 15 residues. Germline loops: CDR1 LNHNV, CDR2 YYDKDF (reference sequence). This CDR3 reads CATSKRQGYTDTQYF.

This sequence joins TRBV7-2 and TRBJ1-6; TCRdb calls TRBD1, which cannot be checked without DNA. Germline assignment: CDR1 SGHTA and CDR2 FQGNSA. The CDR3 is 16 residues long. The CDR3 protein is CASSLAAGLSWSPLHF.

The V call is TRBV12-3 or TRBV12-4, the J call TRBJ2-2; TCRdb names TRBD1, which stays unverified in the absence of DNA. This CDR3 is 15 amino acids long. The CDR3 sequence is CASSFGQTNTGELFF.

The chain has TRBV29-1 and TRBJ2-1. The germline CDR1 and CDR2 sequences are SQVTM and ANQGSEA. The CDR3 consists of 14 residues. The CDR3 loop is CSVVRDSPHNEQFF.

The chain is built from TRBV25-1 and TRBJ2-1; TCRdb's D gene call, TRBD2, goes unchecked for lack of DNA. The CDR3 is 16 residues long. CDR1 MGHDK and CDR2 SYGVNS come from the germline V gene. The CDR3 spells CASAMDGHPQNNEQFF. Combining the CDR3 with reference TRBV25-1 and TRBJ2-1 gives the whole variable domain EADIYQTPRYLVIGTGKKITLECSQTMGHDKMYWYQQDPGMELHLIHYSYGVNSTEKGDLSSESTVSRIRTEHFPLTLESARPSHTSQYLCASAMDGHPQNNEQFFGPGTRLTVL.

The V gene is TRBV11-2, the J gene TRBJ2-1; TCRdb calls TRBD2, which cannot be checked without DNA. The V gene's germline CDR1 is SGHAT and CDR2 FQNNGV. This CDR3 contains 16 residues. The CDR3 here is CASSPPRGLAVREQFF.

This chain uses TRBV7-2 with TRBJ2-1. This CDR3 is built from 13 residues. Per the germline V gene, CDR1 is SGHTA and CDR2 is FQGNSA. The CDR3 spells CASSGDYYNEQFF. The variable domain in full, with the rest retrieved from reference TRBV7-2 and TRBJ2-1, is GAGVSQSPSNKVTEKGKDVELRCDPISGHTALYWYRQSLGQGLEFLIYFQGNSAPDKSGLPSDRFSAERTGGSVSTLTIQRTQQEDSAVYLCASSGDYYNEQFFGPGTRLTVL.

V usage is TRBV25-1 and J usage is TRBJ2-5. Germline CDR1 reads MGHDK; CDR2 reads SYGVNS. The CDR3 sequence is 15 residues long. The CDR3 loop is CASSGSSSNQETQYF.

This rearrangement joins TRBV29-1 to TRBJ2-7; the TCRdb call, TRBD1, lacks DNA for checking. This CDR3 region has 12 residues. CDR1 is SQVTM, CDR2 ANQGSEA, per germline. CDR3 region: CSVGQGVYEQYF.

The chain has TRBV5-1 and TRBJ2-1; TCRdb picks TRBD1, but there is no DNA to check that call. This CDR3 region has 15 residues. CDR1 and CDR2 (germline): SGHRS, YFSETQ. CDR3 sequence reads: CASSLAGGAVFEQFF.

The chain recombines TRBV10-2 with TRBJ2-1; the TRBD2 assignment by TCRdb is unverifiable without DNA. Per the germline V gene, CDR1 is WSHSY and CDR2 is SAAADI. This CDR3 has 13 amino acids. The chain's CDR3 is CASIAGVRNEQFF.

This chain joins TRBV6-5 and TRBJ2-2; absent DNA, TCRdb's TRBD1 call cannot be checked. Per germline, CDR1 MNHEY and CDR2 SVGAGI. The CDR3 runs 14 residues. The CDR3 spells CASSYSSGTGELFF.

CDR3 sequence: CASSIGQGLSSYEQYF. The V call is TRBV5-1, the J call TRBJ2-7; TCRdb picks TRBD1, but there is no DNA to check that call. Germline CDR1 SGHRS, CDR2 YFSETQ. The CDR3 length is 16 residues.

The V and J genes are TRBV29-1 and TRBJ2-7; TCRdb indicates TRBD1, and absent DNA this call remains unverified. The CDR3 is made up of 11 amino acids. Germline V CDR1 and CDR2: SQVTM, ANQGSEA. The CDR3 reads CSAGTGYEQYF.

V usage is TRBV7-8 and J usage is TRBJ2-6. Germline lookup yields CDR1 SGHVS and CDR2 FQNEAQ. This CDR3 contains 17 residues. The CDR3 sequence: CASSFTGWGAGANVLTF.

The J gene is TRBJ1-5, the V gene TRBV14; without DNA, the TCRdb call of TRBD1 cannot be checked. Germline loops: CDR1 SGHDN, CDR2 FVKESK. The CDR3 runs to 12 residues. CDR3 in amino acids: CASSTPTGPQHF.

This CDR3 reads CASSHLAGGIGELFF. This chain links TRBV4-3 with TRBJ2-2; TCRdb's assignment of TRBD2 cannot be checked, as there is no DNA. Germline CDR1 and CDR2: LGHNA and YSLEER. The CDR3 totals 15 residues.

The chain links TRBV30 to TRBJ2-1; absent DNA, TCRdb's TRBD1 call cannot be checked. The CDR3 extends over 11 amino acids. Germline CDR1 is GTSNPN and CDR2 is SVGIG (reference sequence). This chain's CDR3 is CAWSVGQGKFF. The full variable domain, in which reference TRBV30 and TRBJ2-1 provide the parts outside the CDR3, is SQTIHQWPATLVQPVGSPLSLECTVEGTSNPNLYWYRQAAGRGLQLLFYSVGIGQISSEVPQNLSASRPQDRQFILSSKKLLLSDSGFYLCAWSVGQGKFFGPGTRLTVL.

J is TRBJ2-4 and V is TRBV28; TCRdb's D call, TRBD2, is unchecked because there is no DNA. Germline assignment: CDR1 MDHEN and CDR2 SYDVKM. The CDR3 is 13 amino acids. CDR3 amino acids: CASSLPVEGIQYF.

The CDR3 reads CSVVGTRNTGELFF. The chain joins TRBV29-1 to TRBJ2-2; no DNA is available, so the TRBD2 call from TCRdb remains unchecked. The CDR3 is 14 amino acids. The germline gives CDR1 SQVTM, CDR2 ANQGSEA.

This chain joins TRBV28 and TRBJ2-3; TCRdb's D call, TRBD2, is unchecked because there is no DNA. This CDR3 is 15 amino acids long. Germline V gene sequence: CDR1 MDHEN, CDR2 SYDVKM. The CDR3 loop is CASSLSMGDFGTQYF. Drawing the rest from reference TRBV28 and TRBJ2-3, the complete variable domain is DVKVTQSSRYLVKRTGEKVFLECVQDMDHENMFWYRQDPGLGLRLIYFSYDVKMKEKGDIPEGYSVSREKKERFSLILESASTNQTSMYLCASSLSMGDFGTQYFGPGTRLTVL.

V is TRBV23-1 and J is TRBJ2-7; TCRdb's D gene call, TRBD2, goes unchecked for lack of DNA. TRBV23-1 is reported as an ORF; its role is uncertain. The CDR3 is 11 residues long. CDR3 loop: CASREGNEQYF.